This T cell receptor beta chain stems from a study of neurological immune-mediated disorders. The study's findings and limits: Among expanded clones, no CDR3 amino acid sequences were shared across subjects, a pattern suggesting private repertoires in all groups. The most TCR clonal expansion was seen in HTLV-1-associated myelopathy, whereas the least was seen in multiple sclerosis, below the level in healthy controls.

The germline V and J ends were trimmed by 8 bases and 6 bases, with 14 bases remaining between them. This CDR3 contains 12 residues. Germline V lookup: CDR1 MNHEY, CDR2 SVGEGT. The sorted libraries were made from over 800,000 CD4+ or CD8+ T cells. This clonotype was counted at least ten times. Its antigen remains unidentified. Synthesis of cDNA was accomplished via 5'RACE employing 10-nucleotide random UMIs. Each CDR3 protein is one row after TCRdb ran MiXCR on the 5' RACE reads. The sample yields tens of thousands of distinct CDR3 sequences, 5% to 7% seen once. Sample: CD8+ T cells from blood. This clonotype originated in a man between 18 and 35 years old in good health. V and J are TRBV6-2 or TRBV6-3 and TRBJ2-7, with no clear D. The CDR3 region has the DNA TGTGCCAGCTCGAAATTTCAAACCGAGCAGTACTTC. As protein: CASSKFQTEQYF.